This T cell receptor beta chain comes out of a study of shared clonotypes between healthy human individuals. Study-level information: The study used three CD4 naive, three CD4 memory, two CD8 naive and one CD8 memory plate per donor.

At the deep level, the assay was run. Clones were read by immunoSEQ multiplex PCR, and TCRdb kept only the in-frame ones, dropping some. This sample has approximately 1.1 million clones; approximately 80% occur once, and the top ten carry 0.5% to 0.6%. Into CD45RA+ naive and CD45RA-negative memory subsets, the CD4+ cells were split. This receptor was taken from a man aged 18 to 35 in good health. Some clones in this sample may be carry-over from other donors' samples. Source material: memory CD4+ T cells from PBMCs. Subset given: CD45RA-negative fraction.

The CDR3 DNA is TGTGCCAGCACCTTGGGGACAGGGAACACCGGGGAGCTGTTTTTT. Its translation: CASTLGTGNTGELFF. The V call is TRBV28, the J call TRBJ2-2; 8 bases align to TRBD1. V lost 7 bases, J lost 1 base, and 5 bases stayed unmatched. This CDR3 is 15 amino acids long. The germline CDR1 and CDR2 sequences are MDHEN and SYDVKM.